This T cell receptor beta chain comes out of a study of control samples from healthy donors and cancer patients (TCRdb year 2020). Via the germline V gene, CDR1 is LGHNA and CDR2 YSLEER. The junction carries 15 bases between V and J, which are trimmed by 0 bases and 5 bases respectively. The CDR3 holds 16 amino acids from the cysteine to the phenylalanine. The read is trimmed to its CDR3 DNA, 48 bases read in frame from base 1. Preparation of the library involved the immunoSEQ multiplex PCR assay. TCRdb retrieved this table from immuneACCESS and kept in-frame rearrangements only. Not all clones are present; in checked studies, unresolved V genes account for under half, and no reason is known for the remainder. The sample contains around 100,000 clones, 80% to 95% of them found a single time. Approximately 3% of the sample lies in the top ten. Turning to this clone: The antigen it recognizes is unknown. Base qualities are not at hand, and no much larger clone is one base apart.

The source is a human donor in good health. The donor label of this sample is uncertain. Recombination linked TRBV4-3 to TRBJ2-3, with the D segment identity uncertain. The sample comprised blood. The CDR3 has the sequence CASSQDGVLLGDTQYF. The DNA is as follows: TGCGCCAGCAGCCAAGATGGGGTCTTGCTTGGAGATACGCAGTATTTT.